The clone carrying this TCR beta chain was detected once. Trimming at V came to 6 bases and at J to 5 bases, leaving 10 bases not matched to a gene. The germline CDR1 and CDR2 sequences are MNHNS and SASEGT. The CDR3 is made up of 15 amino acids. This entry comes from a study of response to subunit inactivated influenza vaccine. One entry per CDR3 protein, called by TCRdb with MiXCR from the RT-PCR reads. The data contain a few hundred thousand distinct CDR3 sequences, around 15% of them singletons. The chain combines TRBV6-1 with TRBJ2-1; 7 bases line up with TRBD2. The TCR was taken from a man aged 45-65 years who received an inactivated influenza vaccine. The sample was PBMCs from blood, taken about 12 days after vaccination. For the CDR3, the DNA is TGTGCCAGCAGCCGTACTGGCCTAGCGGACAATGAGCAGTTCTTC. Translation gives CASSRTGLADNEQFF.